A selection of T cell receptor beta chains follows, all from one sample in a study of blood T cell repertoires in COVID-19. Data came from immunoSEQ multiplex PCR; TCRdb stores just in-frame clones and leaves some out. The table lists some 150,000 clones, approximately 89% of them singletons. Specimen: peripheral blood. These receptors all come from a man aged 70-80 years with acute or convalescent COVID-19. Both conserved end residues are part of each CDR3. Fields, in order: D gene, J gene, V gene, clone size, CDR3 protein, CDR3 DNA. D genes are given only for firm matches. A clone size is listed for some rows: how often the clone was seen (once, few, many), or a class if it is expanded.

d_gene: .
j_gene: TRBJ1-5
v_gene: TRBV28
abundance: .
CDR3aa: CASEVVSDRDNQPQHF
CDR3nt: TGTGCCAGCGAGGTGGTTTCGGATAGAGATAATCAGCCCCAGCATTTT

d_gene: .
j_gene: TRBJ2-7
v_gene: TRBV9
abundance: .
CDR3aa: CASSVGQENYEQYF
CDR3nt: TGTGCCAGCAGCGTAGGACAGGAAAACTACGAGCAGTACTTC

d_gene: .
j_gene: TRBJ1-2
v_gene: TRBV4-3
abundance: few
CDR3aa: CASSQASGETFYGYTF
CDR3nt: TGCGCCAGCAGCCAAGCCTCAGGGGAGACCTTCTATGGCTACACCTTC

d_gene: .
j_gene: TRBJ1-2
v_gene: TRBV2
abundance: .
CDR3aa: CASSDIAGADGYTF
CDR3nt: TGTGCCAGCAGTGATATTGCAGGGGCGGATGGCTACACCTTC

d_gene: TRBD1
j_gene: TRBJ1-1
v_gene: TRBV5-5
abundance: .
CDR3aa: CASSLAPTTGIGTEAFF
CDR3nt: TGTGCCAGCAGCTTGGCCCCCACGACAGGGATTGGCACTGAAGCTTTCTTT

d_gene: TRBD2
j_gene: TRBJ2-6
v_gene: TRBV18
abundance: .
CDR3aa: CASSPDSGRTGANVLTF
CDR3nt: TGTGCCAGCTCGCCGGATAGCGGGAGAACTGGGGCCAACGTCCTGACTTTC

d_gene: TRBD2
j_gene: TRBJ2-1
v_gene: TRBV12-3/TRBV12-4
abundance: .
CDR3aa: CASSLLAGVEQFF
CDR3nt: TGTGCCAGCAGTTTACTAGCGGGGGTTGAGCAGTTCTTC

d_gene: .
j_gene: TRBJ1-5
v_gene: TRBV6-2/TRBV6-3
abundance: .
CDR3aa: CASSLWTPNQPQHF
CDR3nt: TGTGCCAGCAGTTTGTGGACACCCAATCAGCCCCAGCATTTT

d_gene: TRBD2
j_gene: TRBJ2-2
v_gene: TRBV13
abundance: .
CDR3aa: CASSSPGRESSTGELFF
CDR3nt: TGTGCCAGCAGCTCCCCGGGGCGGGAGAGCAGCACCGGGGAGCTGTTTTTT

d_gene: TRBD1
j_gene: TRBJ1-1
v_gene: TRBV27
abundance: .
CDR3aa: CASSSRPRDSFEAFF
CDR3nt: TGTGCCAGCAGTTCACGTCCCCGGGACAGTTTTGAAGCTTTCTTT

d_gene: TRBD2
j_gene: TRBJ2-7
v_gene: TRBV14
abundance: .
CDR3aa: CASSWGLAGVDYEQYF
CDR3nt: TGTGCCAGCAGTTGGGGACTAGCGGGAGTCGACTACGAGCAGTACTTC

d_gene: .
j_gene: TRBJ2-5
v_gene: TRBV5-6
abundance: .
CDR3aa: CASMEQGGETQYF
CDR3nt: TGTGCCAGCATGGAACAGGGAGGGGAGACCCAGTACTTC

d_gene: TRBD1
j_gene: TRBJ1-4
v_gene: TRBV7-8
abundance: .
CDR3aa: CASSARQGASNEKLFF
CDR3nt: TGTGCCAGCAGCGCGCGACAGGGGGCCTCTAATGAAAAACTGTTTTTT

d_gene: TRBD2
j_gene: TRBJ2-5
v_gene: TRBV9
abundance: once
CDR3aa: CASSPRTSGGAQETQYF
CDR3nt: TGTGCCAGCAGCCCCCGGACTAGCGGGGGGGCCCAGGAGACCCAGTACTTC

d_gene: .
j_gene: TRBJ1-1
v_gene: TRBV4-2
abundance: .
CDR3aa: CASSQDVGGNTEAFF
CDR3nt: TGTGCCAGCAGCCAAGATGTCGGGGGGAACACTGAAGCTTTCTTT

d_gene: .
j_gene: TRBJ2-1
v_gene: TRBV4-1
abundance: .
CDR3aa: CASSRGSEDEQFF
CDR3nt: TGCGCCAGCAGCCGCGGTAGCGAAGATGAGCAGTTCTTC

d_gene: TRBD2
j_gene: TRBJ2-7
v_gene: TRBV7-7
abundance: .
CDR3aa: CASSSRGSGVSYEQYF
CDR3nt: TGTGCCAGCAGCTCCAGAGGTAGCGGGGTTTCCTACGAGCAGTACTTC

d_gene: .
j_gene: TRBJ2-7
v_gene: TRBV10-1
abundance: .
CDR3aa: CASRKSLAEGYLYEQYF
CDR3nt: TGCGCCAGCAGGAAGTCACTAGCCGAGGGGTATTTATACGAGCAGTACTTC

d_gene: .
j_gene: TRBJ1-1
v_gene: TRBV5-6
abundance: .
CDR3aa: CASSLRVGGTEAFF
CDR3nt: TGTGCCAGCAGCTTGAGGGTGGGAGGCACTGAAGCTTTCTTT

d_gene: .
j_gene: TRBJ1-1
v_gene: TRBV9
abundance: .
CDR3aa: CASSYTEGGTEAFF
CDR3nt: TGTGCCAGCAGCTATACCGAAGGGGGCACTGAAGCTTTCTTT

d_gene: TRBD2
j_gene: TRBJ2-1
v_gene: TRBV5-5
abundance: .
CDR3aa: CASSLAASGANEQFF
CDR3nt: TGTGCCAGCAGCTTGGCAGCTAGCGGGGCTAATGAGCAGTTCTTC

d_gene: TRBD2
j_gene: TRBJ2-7
v_gene: TRBV11-2
abundance: .
CDR3aa: CASSSFRTSGEQYF
CDR3nt: TGTGCCAGCAGCTCGTTCAGGACTAGCGGCGAGCAGTACTTC

d_gene: TRBD1
j_gene: TRBJ2-1
v_gene: TRBV9
abundance: .
CDR3aa: CASSVGSGQGFYEQFF
CDR3nt: TGTGCCAGCAGCGTAGGTTCGGGACAGGGTTTTTATGAGCAGTTCTTC

d_gene: TRBD1
j_gene: TRBJ2-4
v_gene: TRBV5-4
abundance: .
CDR3aa: CASNDPGTDKNIQYF
CDR3nt: TGTGCCAGCAACGATCCCGGGACAGACAAAAACATTCAGTACTTC

d_gene: .
j_gene: TRBJ2-7
v_gene: TRBV5-6
abundance: .
CDR3aa: CASTSLWRRYEQYF
CDR3nt: TGTGCCAGCACCTCCCTTTGGAGGCGATACGAGCAGTACTTC

d_gene: TRBD2
j_gene: TRBJ2-5
v_gene: TRBV7-9
abundance: few
CDR3aa: CATRVGLAGETQYF
CDR3nt: TGTGCCACCAGAGTCGGACTAGCCGGTGAGACCCAGTACTTC

d_gene: TRBD1
j_gene: TRBJ2-7
v_gene: TRBV28
abundance: .
CDR3aa: CASNQDRGLGEQYF
CDR3nt: TGTGCCAGCAACCAAGACAGGGGCTTGGGGGAGCAGTACTTC

d_gene: .
j_gene: TRBJ2-5
v_gene: TRBV24-1
abundance: .
CDR3aa: CATRRASSAQETQYF
CDR3nt: TGTGCCACCAGGAGGGCCTCATCAGCTCAAGAGACCCAGTACTTC

d_gene: .
j_gene: TRBJ1-1
v_gene: TRBV19
abundance: once
CDR3aa: CASSIEHRSTEAFF
CDR3nt: TGTGCCAGTAGTATAGAGCACAGGTCCACTGAAGCTTTCTTT

d_gene: TRBD1
j_gene: TRBJ1-1
v_gene: TRBV28
abundance: .
CDR3aa: CASSLRTGGRSEAFF
CDR3nt: TGTGCCAGCAGCTTACGAACAGGGGGCCGGTCTGAAGCTTTCTTT

d_gene: TRBD2
j_gene: TRBJ2-2
v_gene: TRBV9
abundance: .
CDR3aa: CASSGGGANTGELFF
CDR3nt: TGTGCCAGCAGCGGGGGAGGGGCGAACACCGGGGAGCTGTTTTTT

d_gene: .
j_gene: TRBJ1-1
v_gene: TRBV7-3
abundance: .
CDR3aa: CASSSGGGTEAFF
CDR3nt: TGTGCCAGCAGCTCCGGAGGAGGCACTGAAGCTTTCTTT

d_gene: TRBD1
j_gene: TRBJ1-2
v_gene: TRBV18
abundance: .
CDR3aa: CASSPPGTGVDYGYTF
CDR3nt: TGTGCCAGCTCACCACCGGGGACAGGGGTCGACTATGGCTACACCTTC

d_gene: .
j_gene: TRBJ2-5
v_gene: TRBV7-9
abundance: .
CDR3aa: CASSLRVWETQYF
CDR3nt: TGTGCCAGCAGCTTGAGGGTATGGGAGACCCAGTACTTC

d_gene: .
j_gene: TRBJ2-7
v_gene: TRBV6-5
abundance: .
CDR3aa: CASGRDIYEQYF
CDR3nt: TGTGCCAGCGGCCGGGACATCTACGAGCAGTACTTC

d_gene: .
j_gene: TRBJ2-7
v_gene: TRBV4-3
abundance: .
CDR3aa: CASSPTREGSYEQYF
CDR3nt: TGCGCCAGCAGCCCCACTAGGGAAGGGTCCTACGAGCAGTACTTC

d_gene: TRBD1
j_gene: TRBJ1-2
v_gene: TRBV25-1
abundance: .
CDR3aa: CASTRTGTNYGYTF
CDR3nt: TGTGCCAGCACCCGGACAGGAACTAACTATGGCTACACCTTC

d_gene: .
j_gene: TRBJ1-1
v_gene: TRBV11-2
abundance: .
CDR3aa: CASSLESGTEAFF
CDR3nt: TGTGCCAGCAGCTTAGAGTCAGGCACTGAAGCTTTCTTT

d_gene: TRBD1
j_gene: TRBJ1-2
v_gene: TRBV5-1
abundance: .
CDR3aa: CASSLWTGGDYGYTF
CDR3nt: TGCGCCAGCAGCCTCTGGACAGGGGGAGACTATGGCTACACCTTC

d_gene: TRBD1
j_gene: TRBJ2-7
v_gene: TRBV4-3
abundance: .
CDR3aa: CASRQKGAREQYF
CDR3nt: TGCGCCAGCAGGCAGAAGGGGGCGAGGGAGCAGTACTTC

d_gene: .
j_gene: TRBJ1-4
v_gene: TRBV5-5
abundance: .
CDR3aa: CASSSPELLNEKLFF
CDR3nt: TGTGCCAGCAGCTCTCCCGAACTCCTTAATGAAAAACTGTTTTTT

d_gene: TRBD2
j_gene: TRBJ2-3
v_gene: TRBV10-3
abundance: .
CDR3aa: CAISESTSGRAVDTQYF
CDR3nt: TGTGCCATCAGTGAGTCGACTAGCGGGAGGGCCGTAGATACGCAGTATTTT

d_gene: .
j_gene: TRBJ1-2
v_gene: TRBV4-2
abundance: .
CDR3aa: CASSQVGGNYGYTF
CDR3nt: TGTGCCAGCAGCCAAGTCGGAGGGAACTATGGCTACACCTTC

d_gene: .
j_gene: TRBJ1-6
v_gene: TRBV3-1/TRBV3-2
abundance: .
CDR3aa: CASRHRDFYSPLHF
CDR3nt: TGTGCCAGCAGGCATCGGGACTTCTATTCACCCCTCCACTTT

d_gene: TRBD1
j_gene: TRBJ1-3
v_gene: TRBV28
abundance: few
CDR3aa: CASSRTGRSGNTIYF
CDR3nt: TGTGCCAGCAGCCGGACAGGGAGGAGTGGAAACACCATATATTTT

d_gene: .
j_gene: TRBJ1-1
v_gene: TRBV24-1
abundance: .
CDR3aa: CATSGYPGTEAFF
CDR3nt: TGTGCCACCAGTGGTTACCCGGGCACTGAAGCTTTCTTT

d_gene: .
j_gene: TRBJ2-5
v_gene: TRBV28
abundance: .
CDR3aa: CASSPGGGYQETQYF
CDR3nt: TGTGCCAGCAGTCCGGGGGGCGGGTACCAAGAGACCCAGTACTTC

d_gene: .
j_gene: TRBJ2-5
v_gene: TRBV18
abundance: .
CDR3aa: CASSPPGQAQETQYF
CDR3nt: TGTGCCAGCTCACCGCCTGGACAAGCCCAAGAGACCCAGTACTTC

d_gene: TRBD1
j_gene: TRBJ2-5
v_gene: TRBV11-3
abundance: .
CDR3aa: CASSLRQGETQYF
CDR3nt: TGTGCCAGCAGCCTACGACAGGGAGAGACCCAGTACTTC

d_gene: TRBD1
j_gene: TRBJ1-4
v_gene: TRBV6-6
abundance: few
CDR3aa: CASSTTGRNEKLFF
CDR3nt: TGTGCCAGCAGTACGACAGGGCGGAACGAAAAACTGTTTTTT

d_gene: TRBD1
j_gene: TRBJ1-4
v_gene: TRBV11-3
abundance: .
CDR3aa: CASSRRQGTNEKLFF
CDR3nt: TGTGCCAGCAGCCGTCGACAGGGGACTAATGAAAAACTGTTTTTT

d_gene: .
j_gene: TRBJ1-3
v_gene: TRBV7-2
abundance: .
CDR3aa: CASSVRTAPIYF
CDR3nt: TGTGCCAGCAGCGTAAGGACAGCTCCCATATATTTT

d_gene: .
j_gene: TRBJ2-1
v_gene: TRBV27
abundance: .
CDR3aa: CASSLYFRDNEQFF
CDR3nt: TGTGCCAGCAGTTTATATTTCCGGGACAATGAGCAGTTCTTC

d_gene: TRBD2
j_gene: TRBJ2-2
v_gene: TRBV27
abundance: .
CDR3aa: CASSTHRQGGSSTGELFF
CDR3nt: TGTGCCAGCAGCACCCACCGGCAGGGCGGGAGCTCTACCGGGGAGCTGTTTTTT

d_gene: .
j_gene: TRBJ2-7
v_gene: TRBV7-8
abundance: .
CDR3aa: CASSFGGDTYEQYF
CDR3nt: TGTGCCAGCAGCTTTGGAGGGGATACCTACGAGCAGTACTTC

d_gene: .
j_gene: TRBJ2-7
v_gene: TRBV2
abundance: .
CDR3aa: CASSEVGRSYEQYF
CDR3nt: TGTGCCAGCAGTGAAGTTGGGCGCTCCTACGAGCAGTACTTC